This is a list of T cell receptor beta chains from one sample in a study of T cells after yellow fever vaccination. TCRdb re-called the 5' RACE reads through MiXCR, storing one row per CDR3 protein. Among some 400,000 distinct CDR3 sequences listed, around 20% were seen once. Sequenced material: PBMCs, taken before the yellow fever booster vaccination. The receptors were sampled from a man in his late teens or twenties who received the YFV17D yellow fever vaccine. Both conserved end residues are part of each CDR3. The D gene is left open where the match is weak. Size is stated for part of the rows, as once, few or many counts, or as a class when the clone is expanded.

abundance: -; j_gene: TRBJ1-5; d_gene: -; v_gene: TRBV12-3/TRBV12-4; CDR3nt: TGTGCCAGCAGTTTCCGGTCGGGGGGCTACAATCAGCCCCAGCATTTT; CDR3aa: CASSFRSGGYNQPQHF
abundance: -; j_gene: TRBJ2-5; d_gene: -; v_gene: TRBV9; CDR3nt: TGTGCCAGCAGCGTAAGTCCGGGAGAGACCCAGTACTTC; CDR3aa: CASSVSPGETQYF
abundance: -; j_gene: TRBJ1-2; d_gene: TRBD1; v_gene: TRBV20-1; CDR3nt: TGCAGTGCTGTACCGGGACAGGGGGTTGCCTATGGCTACACCTTC; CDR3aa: CSAVPGQGVAYGYTF
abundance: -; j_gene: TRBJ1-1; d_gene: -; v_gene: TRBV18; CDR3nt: TGTGCCAGCTCACCAATCGGCAGGGCTCAGAACACTGAAGCTTTCTTT; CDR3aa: CASSPIGRAQNTEAFF
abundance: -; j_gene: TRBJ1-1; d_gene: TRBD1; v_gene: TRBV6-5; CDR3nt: TGTGCCAGCAGGAACAGGGGGCAGGCCCCCTCTGAAGCTTTCTTT; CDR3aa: CASRNRGQAPSEAFF
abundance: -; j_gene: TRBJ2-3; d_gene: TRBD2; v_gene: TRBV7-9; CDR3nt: TGTGCCAGCAGCTCCCTGGGCGGGGGAGGCACAGATACGCAGTATTTT; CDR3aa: CASSSLGGGGTDTQYF
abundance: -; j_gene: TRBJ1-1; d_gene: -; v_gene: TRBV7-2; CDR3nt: TGTGCCAGCAGGGCCTGGGGCACTGAAGCTTTCTTT; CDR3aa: CASRAWGTEAFF
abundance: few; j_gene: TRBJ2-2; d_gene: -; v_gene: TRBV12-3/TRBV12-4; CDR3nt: TGTGCCAGCAGTTTGGTTTCGAGCACCGGGGAGCTGTTTTTT; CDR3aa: CASSLVSSTGELFF
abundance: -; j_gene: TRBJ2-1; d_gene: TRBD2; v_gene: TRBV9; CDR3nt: TGTGCCAGCAGCACCCGGACTAGCGGGGTCATCAATGAGCAGTTCTTC; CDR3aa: CASSTRTSGVINEQFF
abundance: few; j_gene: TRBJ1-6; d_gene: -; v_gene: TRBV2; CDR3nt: TGTGCCAGCAGTGAAAAGGTTTTACACTTT; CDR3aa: CASSEKVLHF
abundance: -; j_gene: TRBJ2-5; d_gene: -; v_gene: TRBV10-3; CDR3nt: TGTGCCATCAGTGAGATGCGGGGCGGTCCGGAGACCCAGTACTTC; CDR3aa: CAISEMRGGPETQYF
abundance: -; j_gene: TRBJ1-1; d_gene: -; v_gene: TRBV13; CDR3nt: TGTGCCAGCAGCCTCCGTAGCACTGAAGCTTTCTTT; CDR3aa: CASSLRSTEAFF
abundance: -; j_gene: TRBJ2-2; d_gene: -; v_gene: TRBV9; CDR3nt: TGTGCCAGCAGCGTAGCCCCGACCGGGGAGCTGTTTTTT; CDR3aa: CASSVAPTGELFF
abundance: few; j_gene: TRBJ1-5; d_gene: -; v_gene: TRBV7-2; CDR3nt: TGTGCCAGCAGCGAGGACCTGAATAGCAATCAGCCCCAGCATTTT; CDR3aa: CASSEDLNSNQPQHF
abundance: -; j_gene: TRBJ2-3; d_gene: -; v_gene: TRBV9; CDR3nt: TGTGCCAGCAGCGTAGCTACGACGGAGGGTTCAGATACGCAGTATTTT; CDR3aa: CASSVATTEGSDTQYF
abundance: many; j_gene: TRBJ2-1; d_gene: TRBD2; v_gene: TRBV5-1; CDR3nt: TGCGCCAGCAGTCGCGCGGGGGGGACCACCAATGAGCAGTTCTTC; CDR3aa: CASSRAGGTTNEQFF
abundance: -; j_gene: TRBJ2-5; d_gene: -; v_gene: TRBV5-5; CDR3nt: TGTGCCAGCAGCCCCTCCGGGACATGGCAGGGAAGGTACTTC; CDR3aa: CASSPSGTWQGRYF
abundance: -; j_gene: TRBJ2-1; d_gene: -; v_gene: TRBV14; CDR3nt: TGTGCCAGCAGTACTATAAACAATGAGCAGTTCTTC; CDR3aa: CASSTINNEQFF
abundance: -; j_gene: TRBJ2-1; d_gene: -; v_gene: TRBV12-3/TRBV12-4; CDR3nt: TGTGCCAGCACTATTAGGGCCAATGAGCAGTTCTTC; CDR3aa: CASTIRANEQFF
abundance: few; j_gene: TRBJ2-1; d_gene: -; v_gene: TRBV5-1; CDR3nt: TGCGCCAGCAGCCAACAGAGACGGCAGCTATTAGACTACAATGAGCAGTTCTTC; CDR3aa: CASSQQRRQLLDYNEQFF
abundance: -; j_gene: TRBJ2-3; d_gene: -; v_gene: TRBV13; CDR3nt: TGTGCCAGCAGTCGAGAGCTTAGCACAGATACGCAGTATTTT; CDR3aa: CASSRELSTDTQYF
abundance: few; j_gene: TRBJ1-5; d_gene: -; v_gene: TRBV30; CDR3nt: TGTGCCTGGGGGCGGGGGAATAGCAATCAGCCCCAGCATTTT; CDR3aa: CAWGRGNSNQPQHF
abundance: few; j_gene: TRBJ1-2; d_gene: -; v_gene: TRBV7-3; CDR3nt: TGTGCCAGCAGCTTGAGAAGGGAGGACTATGGCTACACCTTC; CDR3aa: CASSLRREDYGYTF
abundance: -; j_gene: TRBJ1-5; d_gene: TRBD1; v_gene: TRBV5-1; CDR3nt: TGCGCCAGCAGCTCGGGACAGAAAAATCAGCCCCAGCATTTT; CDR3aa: CASSSGQKNQPQHF
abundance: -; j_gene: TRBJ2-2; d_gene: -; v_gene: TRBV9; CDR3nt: TGTGCCAGCAGCCTACAGCCCGGGCACACCGGGGAGCTGTTTTTT; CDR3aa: CASSLQPGHTGELFF
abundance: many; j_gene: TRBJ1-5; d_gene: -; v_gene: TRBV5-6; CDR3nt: TGTGCCAGCAGCTTGACGGGGAAGGGGAATCAGCCCCAGCATTTT; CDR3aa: CASSLTGKGNQPQHF
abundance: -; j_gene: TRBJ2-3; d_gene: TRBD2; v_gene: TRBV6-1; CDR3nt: TGTGCCAGCAGTGTACCGGGACTAGGCGATCCCGCAGATACGCAGTATTTT; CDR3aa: CASSVPGLGDPADTQYF
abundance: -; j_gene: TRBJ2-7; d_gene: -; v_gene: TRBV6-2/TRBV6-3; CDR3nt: TGTGCCAGCAGTTATCGAGTAGAGGGGCAGTACTTC; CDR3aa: CASSYRVEGQYF
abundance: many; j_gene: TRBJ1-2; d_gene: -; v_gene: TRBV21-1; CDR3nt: TGTGCCAGCCCGCGCTCGCCAGGGGCCGCCTATGGCTACACCTTC; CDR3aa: CASPRSPGAAYGYTF
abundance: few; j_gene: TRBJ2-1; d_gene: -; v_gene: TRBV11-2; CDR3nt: TGTGCCAGCAGTTCACTACTCGGGGTACAAGGTTCCTACAATGAGCAGTTCTTC; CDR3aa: CASSSLLGVQGSYNEQFF
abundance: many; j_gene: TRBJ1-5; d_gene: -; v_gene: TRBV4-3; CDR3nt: TGCGCCAGCAGCCAAGATAGTCTCAATCAGCCCCAGCATTTT; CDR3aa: CASSQDSLNQPQHF
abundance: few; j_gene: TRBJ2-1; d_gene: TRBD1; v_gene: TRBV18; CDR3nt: TGTGCCAGCTCAAGCTCGGGACAGAATGAGCAGTTCTTC; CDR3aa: CASSSSGQNEQFF
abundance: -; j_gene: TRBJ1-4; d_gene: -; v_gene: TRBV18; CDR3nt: TGTGCCAGCTCACTTTCAACCGGGACGGACGGGGAAAAACTGTTTTTT; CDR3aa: CASSLSTGTDGEKLFF
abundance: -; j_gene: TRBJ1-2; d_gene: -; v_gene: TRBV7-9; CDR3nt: TGTGCCAGCAGCGTCGAACACACTGGCTACACCTTC; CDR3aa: CASSVEHTGYTF
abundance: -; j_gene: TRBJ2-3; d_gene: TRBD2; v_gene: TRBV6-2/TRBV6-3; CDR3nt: TGTGCCAGCAGTCTCACAGCCGCCGGGACTAGCGGGGTCGGCAGGGATACGCAGTATTTT; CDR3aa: CASSLTAAGTSGVGRDTQYF
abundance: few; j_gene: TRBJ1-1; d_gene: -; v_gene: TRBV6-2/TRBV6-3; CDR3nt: TGTGCCTGCGGACGAGCGAACACTGAAGCTTTCTTT; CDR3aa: CACGRANTEAFF
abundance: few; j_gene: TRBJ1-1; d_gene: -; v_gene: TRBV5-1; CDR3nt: TGCGCCAGCAGCTTGGATCCCGGGGCGGTCGCTGAAGCTTTCTTT; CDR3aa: CASSLDPGAVAEAFF
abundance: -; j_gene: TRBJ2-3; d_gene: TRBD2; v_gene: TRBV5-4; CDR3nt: TGTGCCAGCAGCTTGAAACTAGCGGGGGGGCAAGATACGCAGTATTTT; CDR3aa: CASSLKLAGGQDTQYF
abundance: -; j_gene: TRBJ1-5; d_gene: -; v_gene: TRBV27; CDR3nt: TGTGCCAGCAGTTTGGGGGGAACACGTCAGCCCCAGCATTTT; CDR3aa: CASSLGGTRQPQHF
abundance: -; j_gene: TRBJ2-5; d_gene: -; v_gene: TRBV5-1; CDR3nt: TGCGCCAGCAGCGGTCCGGGCGAAGAGACCCAGTACTTC; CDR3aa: CASSGPGEETQYF
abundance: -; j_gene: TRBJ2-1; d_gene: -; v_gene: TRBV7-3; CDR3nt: TGTGCCAGCAGTCAGGACGGACCCTACAATGAGCAGTTCTTC; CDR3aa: CASSQDGPYNEQFF